This entry describes one T cell receptor (beta chain). Measured with immunoSEQ multiplex PCR; TCRdb has only the in-frame clones, and not every one. Of 150,000 to 160,000 clones in the sample, roughly 94% were seen once. This specimen belongs to a study of control samples from healthy donors and cancer patients. Germline assignment: CDR1 MNHEY and CDR2 SVGAGI. The V and J ends lost 6 bases and 4 bases, in that order; junction bases with no gene match: 6. CDR3 length: 15 residues. Sequenced sample: blood. V and J are TRBV6-5 and TRBJ2-2; TRBD1 matches 9 bases. The origin of this receptor is a man aged 35-49 years in good health. The CDR3 nucleotides are TGTGCCAGCAGATCCTCGACAGGGGGCACCGGGGAGCTGTTTTTT. Encoded protein: CASRSSTGGTGELFF.